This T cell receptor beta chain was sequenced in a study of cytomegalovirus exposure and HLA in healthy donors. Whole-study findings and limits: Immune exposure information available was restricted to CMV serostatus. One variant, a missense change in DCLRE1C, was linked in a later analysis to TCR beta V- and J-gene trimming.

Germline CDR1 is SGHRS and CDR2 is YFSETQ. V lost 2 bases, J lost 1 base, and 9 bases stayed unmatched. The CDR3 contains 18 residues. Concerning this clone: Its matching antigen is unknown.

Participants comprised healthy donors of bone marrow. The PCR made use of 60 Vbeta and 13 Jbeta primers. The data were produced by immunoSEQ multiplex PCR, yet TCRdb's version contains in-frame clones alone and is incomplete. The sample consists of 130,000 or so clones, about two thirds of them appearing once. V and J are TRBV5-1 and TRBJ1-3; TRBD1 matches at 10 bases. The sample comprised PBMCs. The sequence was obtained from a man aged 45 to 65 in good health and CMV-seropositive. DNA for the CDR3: TGCGCCAGCAGCTTATCGACCGGGACAGGGGCGTCTGGAAACACCATATATTTT. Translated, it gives CASSLSTGTGASGNTIYF.